Presented here are 26 T cell receptor beta chains from one specimen sequenced in a study of graft-versus-host responses after intestinal transplantation. Assay: immunoSEQ multiplex PCR; the TCRdb copy retains only in-frame clones and omits some. The sample consists of about 57,000 clones, about 90% of them appearing once. The sequencing here drew on PBMCs, taken 26 days after transplant. The receptor set was obtained from a human patient who received an intestinal transplant, so some T cells may come from the graft donor.

This chain links TRBV19 with TRBJ1-5, with D possibly TRBD1 on 6 matching bases. From germline, CDR1 is LNHDA and CDR2 SQIVND (reference sequence). The CDR3 spans 13 residues. Deletions cut 3 bases from V and 6 bases from J, with 9 bases between. The DNA of the CDR3 is TGTGCCAGTAGTATGGGGGGGCTTCAGCCCCAGCATTTT. It specifies CASSMGGLQPQHF.

J is TRBJ1-6 and V is TRBV2, with 9 nucleotides matching TRBD1. With V trimmed by 4 bases and J by 10 bases, 8 bases remained unmatched. CDR1 and CDR2 from the germline V gene are SNHLY and FYNNEI. This CDR3 has 15 amino acids. CDR3 sequence reads: CASSVTGGQVSPLHF. The DNA for the CDR3 is TGTGCCAGCAGTGTTACAGGGGGCCAGGTCTCACCCCTCCACTTT.

The gene calls are TRBV6-1 and TRBJ2-7, with no clear D. The CDR3 consists of 13 residues. V lost 1 base, J lost 3 bases, and 7 bases lay in between. Germline loops: CDR1 MNHNS, CDR2 SASEGT. The CDR3 DNA is TGTGCCAGCAGTGAAGACGCGATCTACGAGCAGTACTTC. Protein: CASSEDAIYEQYF.

This clone was observed once. The chain is built from TRBV4-1 and TRBJ1-4; 9 positions agree with TRBD1. V was clipped by 2 bases and J by 6 bases; unmatched bases: 4. The CDR3 consists of 15 residues. The V gene's germline CDR1 is MGHRA and CDR2 YSYEKL. Here the CDR3 reads CASSQTGTGYEKLFF. The CDR3 DNA reads as TGCGCCAGCAGCCAAACCGGGACAGGGTATGAAAAACTGTTTTTT.

This rearrangement joins TRBV6-5 to TRBJ1-5; D ambiguous. The CDR3 consists of 13 residues. CDR1 and CDR2 (germline): MNHEY, SVGAGI. V was trimmed by 2 bases and J by 5 bases, leaving 7 bases between them. The CDR3, as DNA: TGTGCCAGCAGTTACGTGAGGGATCAGCCCCAGCATTTT. Amino acids: CASSYVRDQPQHF.

In DNA, the CDR3 is TGTGCCCGGAGGGGGACAGGGGGTTTCAACGAGCAGTACTTC. This gives the protein CARRGTGGFNEQYF. The V and J genes are TRBV2 and TRBJ2-7; TRBD1 matches 11 bases. The junction had 11 bases not matched to a gene; V was cut back by 11 bases and J by 5 bases. CDR1 is SNHLY, CDR2 FYNNEI, per germline. This CDR3 region has 14 residues.

The genes are TRBV11-1 and TRBJ1-1; 8 bases match TRBD1. Germline V gene sequence: CDR1 SGHAT, CDR2 FQDESV (reference sequence). The CDR3 extends over 14 amino acids. Unmatched junction bases numbered 7, after V lost 6 bases and J lost 4 bases. The CDR3 here is CASSYTGGSTEAFF. The CDR3 region has the DNA TGTGCCAGCAGTTATACAGGGGGTTCCACTGAAGCTTTCTTT.

The CDR3 reads CASTRVGNTEAFF. CDR3 in DNA: TGTGCCAGCACCCGCGTTGGGAACACTGAAGCTTTCTTT. This chain connects TRBV28 to TRBJ1-1, with no clear D. V lost 7 bases and J 1 base, leaving 10 bases between the germline ends. This CDR3 spans 13 amino acids. CDR1 and CDR2 from the germline V gene are MDHEN and SYDVKM.

The V call is TRBV27, the J call TRBJ2-7; D call uncertain. Germline loops: CDR1 MNHEY, CDR2 SMNVEV (reference sequence). Trimming took off 5 bases at V and 3 bases at J, with 14 bases between the two ends. This CDR3 has 14 residues. The CDR3 DNA reads TGTGCCAGCAGTCCGGCCGGAGCCAGCTACGAGCAGTACTTC. This translates into CASSPAGASYEQYF.

A few counts support this clone. The CDR3 sequence: CASSQDLGQAFYTF. CDR3 nucleotide sequence: TGCGCCAGCAGCCAAGATCTGGGACAGGCATTTTACACCTTC. The chain carries TRBV4-1 and TRBJ1-2; 8 nucleotides match TRBD1. V was pared by 0 bases and J by 11 bases, with 8 bases of the junction left unmatched. Germline CDR1 MGHRA, CDR2 YSYEKL. CDR3 length: 14 amino acids.

The chain has TRBV5-1 and TRBJ1-1, with TRBD1 identical over 12 bases. Trimming took 4 bases from V and 4 from J; bases not matched to a gene: 8. Germline loops: CDR1 SGHRS, CDR2 YFSETQ. The CDR3 loop spans 16 amino acids. For the CDR3, the DNA is TGCGCCAGCAGCCCTCCGGGACAGGGGGCTTTCACTGAAGCTTTCTTT. Protein: CASSPPGQGAFTEAFF. Based on the CDR3 plus reference TRBV5-1 and TRBJ1-1, the full variable domain is KAGVTQTPRYLIKTRGQQVTLSCSPISGHRSVSWYQQTPGQGLQFLFEYFSETQRNKGNFPGRFSGRQFSNSRSEMNVSTLELGDSALYLCASSPPGQGAFTEAFFGQGTRLTVV.

The chain is built from TRBV5-1 and TRBJ2-2; no reliable D call. Trimming took off 0 bases at V and 2 bases at J, with 5 bases between the two ends. CDR1 is SGHRS and CDR2 is YFSETQ in the germline V gene. CDR3 size: 14 residues. CDR3 DNA: TGCGCCAGCAGCTTGGACTACAACACCGGGGAGCTGTTTTTT. This gives the protein CASSLDYNTGELFF.

The chain employs TRBV7-9 and TRBJ1-3; D might be TRBD1 (6 bases). The V end was cut by 5 bases, the J end by 0 bases, with 14 bases between. The CDR3 spans 16 residues. In germline, CDR1 is SEHNR, CDR2 FQNEAQ (reference sequence). As DNA, the CDR3 is TGTGCCAGCAGCACACGGCAGGGGCCCTCTGGAAACACCATATATTTT. This codes for CASSTRQGPSGNTIYF.

The V and J genes are TRBV5-1 and TRBJ2-7; 10 positions match TRBD1. Germline V gene data show CDR1 as SGHRS and CDR2 as YFSETQ. The CDR3 is 16 amino acids. The V segment lost 1 base and the J segment 5 bases; nucleotides outside the gene matches: 9. CDR3 amino acids: CASSLPTRTGGDEQYF. The CDR3 nucleotides are TGCGCCAGCAGCTTGCCAACCCGGACAGGGGGAGACGAGCAGTACTTC. The full variable domain, completed using reference TRBV5-1 and TRBJ2-7, is KAGVTQTPRYLIKTRGQQVTLSCSPISGHRSVSWYQQTPGQGLQFLFEYFSETQRNKGNFPGRFSGRQFSNSRSEMNVSTLELGDSALYLCASSLPTRTGGDEQYFGPGTRLTVT.

This rearrangement joins TRBV5-1 to TRBJ1-5; 7 nucleotides line up with TRBD1. Germline V gives CDR1 SGHRS, CDR2 YFSETQ. The trim removed 3 bases at V and 4 bases at J, leaving 10 bases unmatched. This CDR3 is built from 16 residues. The CDR3 DNA reads as TGCGCCAGCAGCTCAGACGGGTTACAGGGGAATCAGCCCCAGCATTTT. Translation: CASSSDGLQGNQPQHF.

The rearrangement uses TRBV6-5 and TRBJ2-1, with D perhaps matching TRBD1 (8 bases). In germline, CDR1 is MNHEY, CDR2 SVGAGI. Trimming stripped 5 bases from V and 7 bases from J, with 18 bases between. The CDR3 loop spans 15 amino acids. CDR3 bases: TGTGCCAGCAGTCGACAGGGGTCCGGGGGGAATGAGCAGTTCTTC. This encodes CASSRQGSGGNEQFF.

This clone turned up a few times. V and J are TRBV7-2 and TRBJ1-6; D is possibly TRBD1 (5 bases). The germline V and J ends were trimmed by 4 bases and 7 bases, with 14 bases remaining between them. This CDR3 region has 15 residues. CDR1 is SGHTA and CDR2 is FQGNSA in the germline V gene. CDR3 bases: TGTGCCAGCAGCTCTTCAGGGAATCTGAATTCACCCCTCCACTTT. Encoded protein: CASSSSGNLNSPLHF.

The chain couples TRBV10-3 to TRBJ2-3, with 11 bases matching TRBD2. This CDR3 has 18 residues. Trimming cost V 0 bases and J 2 bases; bases outside gene matches: 7. Germline V lookup: CDR1 ENHRY, CDR2 SYGVKD. The CDR3 protein is CAISESVLAGGLTDTQYF. In DNA, the CDR3 is TGTGCCATCAGTGAGTCCGTTCTAGCGGGAGGACTCACAGATACGCAGTATTTT.

This clone showed up just once. The rearrangement links TRBV10-2 to TRBJ2-1; TRBD2 might be the D (5 bases). Germline values: CDR1 WSHSY, CDR2 SAAADI. This CDR3 is built from 15 residues. Between the trimmed V and J ends, which lost 4 bases and 6 bases, there was a span of 16 bases. CDR3 sequence: CASSARAEGINEQFF. In DNA, the CDR3 is TGCGCCAGCAGTGCTAGGGCCGAGGGAATCAATGAGCAGTTCTTC.

The rearrangement joins TRBV5-4 to TRBJ1-1; TRBD1 aligns across 7 bases. V lost 4 bases to trimming and J lost 5 bases; unmatched junction nucleotides: 2. CDR1 and CDR2 from the germline V gene are SGHNT and YYREEE (reference sequence). This CDR3 contains 12 residues. The CDR3, as DNA: TGTGCCAGCAGCGAGGGACAGACTGAAGCTTTCTTT. Its translation is CASSEGQTEAFF.

V and J are TRBV7-9 and TRBJ2-7, with 10 bases that match TRBD1. This CDR3 comprises 15 residues. Germline V lookup: CDR1 SEHNR, CDR2 FQNEAQ (reference sequence). Trimming at V came to 1 base and at J to 3 bases, leaving 3 bases not matched to a gene. The CDR3 sequence is CASSLEGTGDYEQYV. CDR3 coding DNA: TGTGCCAGCAGCTTAGAGGGGACAGGGGACTACGAGCAGTACGTC.

The chain carries TRBV7-9 and TRBJ2-1, with 11 bases that match TRBD2. Germline CDR1 SEHNR, CDR2 FQNEAQ (reference sequence). The CDR3 runs 16 residues. Trimming removed 0 bases from V and 6 bases from J; junction bases left unmatched: 4. The DNA for the CDR3 is TGTGCCAGCAGCTTAGCGGTTCTAGCGGGGGGCAATGAGCAGTTCTTC. The encoded protein is CASSLAVLAGGNEQFF.

The CDR3 reads CATTSGRYNEQFF. The CDR3 nucleotides read TGTGCCACCACTAGCGGGAGATACAATGAGCAGTTCTTC. The chain is built from TRBV2 and TRBJ2-1, with 11 nucleotides matching TRBD2. The CDR3 contains 13 residues. V gave up 10 bases and J gave up 4 bases; unmatched junction bases: 3. The germline V gene has CDR1 SNHLY and CDR2 FYNNEI.

V usage is TRBV7-8 and J usage is TRBJ2-7; the D gene is possibly TRBD1 (7 bases). Germline CDR1 is SGHVS and CDR2 is FQNEAQ. V was clipped by 6 bases and J by 3 bases, with 12 bases between them. The CDR3 loop spans 13 amino acids. CDR3 bases: TGTGCCAGCAGTGCAGGGGGGTTCTACGAGCAGTACGTC. Translation: CASSAGGFYEQYV.

The genes are TRBV5-4 and TRBJ2-6; a possible D gene is TRBD1 (6 bases). Germline CDR1 and CDR2: SGHNT and YYREEE (reference sequence). The CDR3 contains 15 residues. The V end lost 3 bases, the J end lost 4 bases, and 11 bases lay between the germline ends. This CDR3 is CASSSSQGGANVLTF. The CDR3 DNA sequence: TGTGCCAGCAGCTCGTCACAGGGAGGGGCCAACGTCCTGACTTTC.

The rearrangement uses TRBV4-1 and TRBJ1-4; D ambiguous. The V and J ends lost 2 bases and 8 bases respectively, with 12 bases between them. CDR3 length: 14 amino acids. The germline V gene has CDR1 MGHRA and CDR2 YSYEKL. The CDR3 region is CASSQSEGREKLFF. Written as DNA, the CDR3 is TGCGCCAGCAGCCAATCTGAGGGTCGCGAAAAACTGTTTTTT.